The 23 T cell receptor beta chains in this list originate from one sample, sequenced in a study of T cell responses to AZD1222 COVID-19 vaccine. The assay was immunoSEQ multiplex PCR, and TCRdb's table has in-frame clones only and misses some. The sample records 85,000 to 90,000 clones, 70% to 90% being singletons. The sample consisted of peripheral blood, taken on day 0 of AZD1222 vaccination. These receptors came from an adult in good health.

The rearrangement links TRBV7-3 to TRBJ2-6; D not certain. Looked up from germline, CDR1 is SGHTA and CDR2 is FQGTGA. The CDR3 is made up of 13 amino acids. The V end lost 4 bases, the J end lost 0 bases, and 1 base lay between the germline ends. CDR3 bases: TGTGCCAGCAGCTCCTCTGGGGCCAACGTCCTGACTTTC. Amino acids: CASSSSGANVLTF.

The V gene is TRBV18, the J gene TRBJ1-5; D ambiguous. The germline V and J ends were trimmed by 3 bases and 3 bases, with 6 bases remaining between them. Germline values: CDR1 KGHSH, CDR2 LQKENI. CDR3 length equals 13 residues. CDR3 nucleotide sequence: TGTGCCAGCTCACCGTCAGTCAATCAGCCCCAGCATTTT. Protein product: CASSPSVNQPQHF.

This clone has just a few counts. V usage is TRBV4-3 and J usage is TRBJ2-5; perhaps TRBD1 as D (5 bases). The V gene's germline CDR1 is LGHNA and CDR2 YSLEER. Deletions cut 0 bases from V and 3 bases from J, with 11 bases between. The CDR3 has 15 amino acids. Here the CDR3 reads CASSQDGRAEETQYF. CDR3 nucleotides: TGCGCCAGCAGCCAAGACGGCAGGGCAGAAGAGACCCAGTACTTC.

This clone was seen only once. In nucleotides, the CDR3 is TGTGCCAGCAGTTCCGCTGACGGTCCCGGGTCCTACGGGTATGGCTACACCTTC. This translates into CASSSADGPGSYGYGYTF. This sequence joins TRBV27 and TRBJ1-2; D remains ambiguous. This CDR3 has 18 amino acids. The V gene lost 4 bases and the J gene lost 5 bases, with 26 bases spanning the gap. CDR1 is MNHEY, CDR2 SMNVEV, per germline (reference sequence).

The CDR3 protein is CASCGTLFYEQYF. As DNA, the CDR3 is TGTGCCAGTTGCGGGACTCTATTCTACGAGCAGTACTTC. The chain employs TRBV28 and TRBJ2-7; D is perhaps TRBD2 (6 bases). This CDR3 comprises 13 residues. The V gene's germline CDR1 is MDHEN and CDR2 SYDVKM. Trimming shortened V by 9 bases and J by 3 bases, and 15 bases separated the two germline ends.

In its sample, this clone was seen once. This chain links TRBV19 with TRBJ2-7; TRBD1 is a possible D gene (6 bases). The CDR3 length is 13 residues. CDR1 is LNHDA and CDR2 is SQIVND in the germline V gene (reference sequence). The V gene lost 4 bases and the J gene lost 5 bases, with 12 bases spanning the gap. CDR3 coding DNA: TGTGCCAGTAGTAACAGGGATCGCGACGAGCAGTACTTC. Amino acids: CASSNRDRDEQYF.

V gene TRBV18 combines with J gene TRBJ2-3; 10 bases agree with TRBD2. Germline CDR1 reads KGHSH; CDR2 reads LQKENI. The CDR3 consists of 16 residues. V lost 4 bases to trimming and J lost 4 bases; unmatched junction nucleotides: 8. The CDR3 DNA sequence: TGTGCCAGCTCACGATCTAGCGGGAGTAAGTCAGATACGCAGTATTTT. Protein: CASSRSSGSKSDTQYF.

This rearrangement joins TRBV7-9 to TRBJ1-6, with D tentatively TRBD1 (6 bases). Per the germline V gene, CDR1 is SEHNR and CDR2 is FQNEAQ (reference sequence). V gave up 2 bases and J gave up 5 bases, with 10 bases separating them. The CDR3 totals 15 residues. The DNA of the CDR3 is TGTGCCAGCAGCTTATCGGGGGCCAATAATTCACCCCTCCACTTT. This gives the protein CASSLSGANNSPLHF.

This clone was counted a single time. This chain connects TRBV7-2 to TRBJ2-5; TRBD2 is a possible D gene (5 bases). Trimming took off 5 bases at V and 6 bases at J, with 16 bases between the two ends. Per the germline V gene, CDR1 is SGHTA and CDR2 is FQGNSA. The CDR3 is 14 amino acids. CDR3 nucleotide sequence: TGTGCCAGCAGCCCCCCCCGAGGGATAAAGACCCAGTACTTC. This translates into CASSPPRGIKTQYF. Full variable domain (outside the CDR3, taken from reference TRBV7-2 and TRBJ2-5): GAGVSQSPSNKVTEKGKDVELRCDPISGHTALYWYRQSLGQGLEFLIYFQGNSAPDKSGLPSDRFSAERTGGSVSTLTIQRTQQEDSAVYLCASSPPRGIKTQYFGPGTRLLVL.

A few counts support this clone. CDR3 in amino acids: CASSSFNPGTSGSVVHEQYF. The DNA for the CDR3 is TGTGCCAGCAGCTCTTTTAATCCCGGGACTAGCGGGAGTGTGGTCCACGAGCAGTACTTC. The chain has TRBV14 and TRBJ2-7; 14 bases fit TRBD2. The CDR3 runs to 20 residues. Germline trimming cut 5 bases from V and 5 bases from J; bases unmatched to any gene: 20. CDR1 is SGHDN, CDR2 FVKESK, per germline.

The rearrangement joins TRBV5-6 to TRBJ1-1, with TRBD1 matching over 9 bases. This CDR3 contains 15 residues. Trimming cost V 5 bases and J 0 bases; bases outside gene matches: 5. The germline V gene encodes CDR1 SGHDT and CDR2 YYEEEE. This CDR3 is CASRFGTGMNTEAFF. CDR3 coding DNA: TGTGCCAGCAGATTTGGGACAGGGATGAACACTGAAGCTTTCTTT.

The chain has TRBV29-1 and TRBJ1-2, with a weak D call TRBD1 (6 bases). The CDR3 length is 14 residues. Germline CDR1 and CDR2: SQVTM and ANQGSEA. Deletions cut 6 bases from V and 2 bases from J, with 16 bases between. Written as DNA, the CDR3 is TGCAGCGTGTATAGCCGGGACAAGAACTATGGCTACACCTTC. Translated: CSVYSRDKNYGYTF.

The CDR3 region has the DNA TGTGCCAGCAGTTTTTGGACTAGCGGGAGTTCAGATACGCAGTATTTT. This encodes CASSFWTSGSSDTQYF. The chain links TRBV7-8 to TRBJ2-3, with 13 bases lining up with TRBD2. The V gene end was trimmed by 6 bases and the J gene end by 4 bases; junction bases not matched to a gene: 7. The CDR3 extends over 16 amino acids. CDR1 is SGHVS and CDR2 is FQNEAQ in the germline V gene.

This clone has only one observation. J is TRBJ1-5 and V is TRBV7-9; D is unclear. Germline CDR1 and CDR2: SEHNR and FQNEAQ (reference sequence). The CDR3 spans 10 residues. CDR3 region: CAWGNQPQHF. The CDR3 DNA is TGTGCGTGGGGCAATCAGCCCCAGCATTTT.

Here the CDR3 reads CAASSGAGGGYTF. The DNA of the CDR3 is TGTGCCGCCTCCTCAGGGGCAGGGGGTGGCTACACCTTC. The V and J genes are TRBV6-5 and TRBJ1-2; 7 nucleotides line up with TRBD1. The germline gives CDR1 MNHEY, CDR2 SVGAGI. Trimming took 11 bases from V and 7 from J; bases not matched to a gene: 13. The CDR3 spans 13 residues.

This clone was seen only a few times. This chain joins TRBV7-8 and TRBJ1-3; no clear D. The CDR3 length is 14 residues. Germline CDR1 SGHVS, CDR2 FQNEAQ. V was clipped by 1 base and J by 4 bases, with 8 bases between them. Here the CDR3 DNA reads TGTGCCAGCAGCTTAGTCCCCGGAGGAAACACCATATATTTT. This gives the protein CASSLVPGGNTIYF.

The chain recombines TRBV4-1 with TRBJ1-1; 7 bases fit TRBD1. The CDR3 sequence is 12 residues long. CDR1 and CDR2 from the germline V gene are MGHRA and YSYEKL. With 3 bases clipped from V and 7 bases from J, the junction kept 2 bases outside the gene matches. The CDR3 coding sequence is TGCGCCAGCAGCCAGGGACAGCTTGAAGCTTTCTTT. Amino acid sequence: CASSQGQLEAFF.

CDR3 in amino acids: CASSLKAGPNSYNSPLHF. For the CDR3, the DNA is TGTGCCAGCAGCTTGAAGGCGGGACCGAACTCCTATAATTCACCCCTCCACTTT. This rearrangement joins TRBV5-6 to TRBJ1-6; D is perhaps TRBD1 (5 bases). Germline V CDR1 and CDR2: SGHDT, YYEEEE. This CDR3 comprises 18 residues. V was pared by 1 base and J by 0 bases, with 14 bases between.

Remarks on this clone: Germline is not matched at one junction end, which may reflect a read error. The CDR3 is CASSQNIDSSQPQHF. In nucleotides, the CDR3 is TGCGCCAGCAGCCAGAACATAGACAGCAGTCAGCCCCAGCATTTT. The chain links TRBV4-1 to TRBJ1-5; possibly TRBD1 for D (5 bases). CDR1 and CDR2 (germline): MGHRA, YSYEKL. The CDR3 runs 15 residues.

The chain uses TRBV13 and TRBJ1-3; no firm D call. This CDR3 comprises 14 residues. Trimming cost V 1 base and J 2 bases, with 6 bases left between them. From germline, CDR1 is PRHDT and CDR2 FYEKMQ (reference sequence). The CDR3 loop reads CASSLAQAGNTIYF. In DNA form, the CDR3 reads TGTGCCAGCAGCTTAGCTCAGGCTGGAAACACCATATATTTT.

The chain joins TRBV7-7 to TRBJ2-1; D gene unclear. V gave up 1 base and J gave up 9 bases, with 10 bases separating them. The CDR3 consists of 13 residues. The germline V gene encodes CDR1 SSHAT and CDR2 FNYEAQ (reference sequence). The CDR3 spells CASSLGGMTEQFF. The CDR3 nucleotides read TGTGCCAGCAGCTTAGGAGGAATGACTGAGCAGTTCTTC.

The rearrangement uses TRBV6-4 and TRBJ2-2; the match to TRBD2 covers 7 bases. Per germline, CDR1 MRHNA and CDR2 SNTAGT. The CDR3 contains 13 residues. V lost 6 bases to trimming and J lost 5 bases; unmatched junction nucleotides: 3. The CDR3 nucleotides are TGTGCCAGCAGCCTAGCGGCGACCGGGGAGCTGTTTTTT. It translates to CASSLAATGELFF.

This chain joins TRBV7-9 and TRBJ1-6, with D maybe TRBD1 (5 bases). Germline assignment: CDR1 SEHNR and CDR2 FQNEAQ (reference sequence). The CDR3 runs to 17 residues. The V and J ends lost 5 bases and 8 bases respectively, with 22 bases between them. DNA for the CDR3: TGTGCCAGCAGCCCTGGGGGGAGCGCGGCAAACTATTCACCCCTCCACTTT. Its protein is CASSPGGSAANYSPLHF. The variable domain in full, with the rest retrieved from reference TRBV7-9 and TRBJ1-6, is DTGVSQNPRHKITKRGQNVTFRCDPISEHNRLYWYRQTLGQGPEFLTYFQNEAQLEKSRLLSDRFSAERPKGSFSTLEIQRTEQGDSAMYLCASSPGGSAANYSPLHFGNGTRLTVT.